The 27 T cell receptor beta chains below all came from one sample that was sequenced in a study of T cell changes during pregnancy in multiple sclerosis. Clones were read by immunoSEQ multiplex PCR, and TCRdb kept only the in-frame ones, dropping some. The sample lists under 70,000 clones, 85% to 95% occurring once. Sample: CD4+ T cells from peripheral blood mononuclear cells, taken after pregnancy. The receptors originated from a female donor with multiple sclerosis, enrolled in a pregnancy study.

The CDR3, as DNA: TGTGCCGTTGAGGACAAAAGGAACGAGCAGTACTTC. It encodes CAVEDKRNEQYF. J is TRBJ2-7 and V is TRBV19; tentatively, D is TRBD1 (5 bases). Germline CDR1 LNHDA, CDR2 SQIVND (reference sequence). This CDR3 spans 12 amino acids. Trimming left V 11 bases short and J 5 bases short, with 16 bases between.

DNA of the CDR3: TGTGCCAGCAGCCAAGATCGTCAGCGACAGGATAGCAATCAGCCCCAGCATTTT. This codes for CASSQDRQRQDSNQPQHF. V and J are TRBV4-2 and TRBJ1-5, with a possible D match to TRBD1 (6 bases). The CDR3 is made up of 18 amino acids. CDR1 and CDR2 (germline): LGHNA, YNFKEQ. Trimming removed 0 bases at V and 0 bases at J, with 15 bases between.

The genes are TRBV27 and TRBJ1-1, with 7 bases aligning to TRBD1. This CDR3 region has 15 residues. Germline V gives CDR1 MNHEY, CDR2 SMNVEV (reference sequence). J was trimmed by 5 bases and V by 5 bases; bases with no gene match: 11. The CDR3 DNA reads as TGTGCCAGCAGTCCCTGGACAGGTACGGGGACTGAAGCTTTCTTT. Protein: CASSPWTGTGTEAFF.

The chain uses TRBV29-1 and TRBJ1-3; maybe TRBD1 (6 bases). V dropped 7 bases and J dropped 4 bases, with 14 bases sitting between them. CDR3 length: 13 amino acids. Germline loops: CDR1 SQVTM, CDR2 ANQGSEA. CDR3 nucleotide sequence: TGCAGCGCCTCAACAGGGATCGGAAACACCATATATTTT. Translating it yields CSASTGIGNTIYF.

This chain joins TRBV7-9 and TRBJ1-4; D gene uncertain. The CDR3 runs to 13 residues. The germline V and J ends were trimmed by 2 bases and 8 bases, with 9 bases remaining between them. CDR1 and CDR2 (germline): SEHNR, FQNEAQ (reference sequence). The DNA for the CDR3 is TGTGCCAGCAGCTTACTCGGAGGGGAAAAACTGTTTTTT. Protein: CASSLLGGEKLFF.

This chain links TRBV7-6 with TRBJ1-4; 7 bases agree with TRBD1. With 0 bases clipped from V and 2 bases from J, the junction kept 6 bases outside the gene matches. Per germline, CDR1 SGHVS and CDR2 FNYEAQ. CDR3 length equals 17 residues. CDR3 residues: CASSLATPGQTNEKLFF. The CDR3 nucleotides are TGTGCCAGCAGCTTAGCCACACCGGGACAGACTAATGAAAAACTGTTTTTT.

This clone occurred once. This chain links TRBV7-9 with TRBJ2-1; 7 bases agree with TRBD2. The ends lost 5 bases at V and 9 bases at J; junction bases unmatched: 7. This CDR3 region has 13 residues. Per the germline V gene, CDR1 is SEHNR and CDR2 is FQNEAQ (reference sequence). In DNA, the CDR3 is TGTGCCAGCAGCCCCGGACTAGTTGGTGAGCAGTTCTTC. Its protein product is CASSPGLVGEQFF.

The rearrangement uses TRBV5-5 and TRBJ1-1; D remains ambiguous. V was cut by 1 base and J by 4 bases, with 8 bases left in between. CDR3 length: 13 amino acids. Per the germline V gene, CDR1 is SGHKS and CDR2 is YYEKEE (reference sequence). DNA of the CDR3: TGTGCCAGCAGCTTGCCGGGGAGCACTGAAGCTTTCTTT. Translating it yields CASSLPGSTEAFF.

This chain uses TRBV9 with TRBJ2-3; 8 bases match TRBD2. The germline CDR1 and CDR2 sequences are SGDLS and YYNGEE. J was trimmed by 2 bases and V by 4 bases; bases with no gene match: 3. The CDR3 extends over 14 amino acids. DNA for the CDR3: TGTGCCAGCAGCTCGGGAGGGTTCACAGATACGCAGTATTTT. It translates to CASSSGGFTDTQYF.

The chain links TRBV18 to TRBJ2-5, with 12 bases fitting TRBD2. CDR1 is KGHSH, CDR2 LQKENI, per germline. After removal of 3 bases from V and 5 bases from J, the junction contained 19 bases not matched to a gene. The CDR3 totals 20 residues. In nucleotides, the CDR3 is TGTGCCAGCTCACCGTCACTAGCGGGGGGACTCCCCACCATAATGGAGACCCAGTACTTC. It is translated as CASSPSLAGGLPTIMETQYF. Full variable domain (missing parts from reference TRBV18 and TRBJ2-5): NAGVMQNPRHLVRRRGQEARLRCSPMKGHSHVYWYRQLPEEGLKFMVYLQKENIIDESGMPKERFSAEFPKEGPSILRIQQVVRGDSAAYFCASSPSLAGGLPTIMETQYFGPGTRLLVL.

This chain links TRBV5-1 with TRBJ2-1; 7 bases agree with TRBD1. From germline, CDR1 is SGHRS and CDR2 YFSETQ. This CDR3 is built from 14 residues. V was pared by 0 bases and J by 4 bases, with 1 base of the junction left unmatched. In DNA form, the CDR3 reads TGCGCCAGCAGCTTGGGACAGGGATACAATGAGCAGTTCTTC. It is translated as CASSLGQGYNEQFF.

The gene calls are TRBV18 and TRBJ2-7, with 10 bases lining up with TRBD1. The junction had 7 bases not matched to a gene; V was cut back by 4 bases and J by 7 bases. In germline, CDR1 is KGHSH, CDR2 LQKENI. The CDR3 has 14 amino acids. The CDR3 region has the DNA TGTGCCAGCTCACGGACAGGGGGATTAGAAGAGCAGTACTTC. Its translation is CASSRTGGLEEQYF.

CDR3 residues: CASSATGSSYEQYF. Here the CDR3 DNA reads TGTGCCAGCAGTGCGACAGGGAGCTCCTACGAGCAGTACTTC. V usage is TRBV6-5 and J usage is TRBJ2-7, with 7 bases aligning to TRBD1. The germline CDR1 and CDR2 sequences are MNHEY and SVGAGI. V gave up 5 bases and J gave up 0 bases; unmatched junction bases: 4. This CDR3 region has 14 residues.

The rearrangement joins TRBV18 to TRBJ1-1; weak D call: TRBD1 (5 bases). Germline V gene data show CDR1 as KGHSH and CDR2 as LQKENI. The V and J ends lost 4 bases and 4 bases respectively, with 16 bases between them. The CDR3 has 15 amino acids. CDR3 residues: CASSHSGDRTTEAFF. The CDR3, as DNA: TGTGCCAGCTCACACTCGGGGGATCGGACCACTGAAGCTTTCTTT.

The chain uses TRBV5-5 and TRBJ2-3, with D perhaps TRBD1 (5 bases). Germline assignment: CDR1 SGHKS and CDR2 YYEKEE (reference sequence). This CDR3 comprises 15 residues. V dropped 4 bases and J dropped 0 bases, with 12 bases sitting between them. For the CDR3, the DNA is TGTGCCAGCAGCCCTCCGACAGCTAGCACAGATACGCAGTATTTT. It is translated as CASSPPTASTDTQYF.

The CDR3 region has the DNA TGTGCCAGTACCATGGGGGGACGGTTCTATGGCTACACCTTC. Translating it yields CASTMGGRFYGYTF. The chain has TRBV19 and TRBJ1-2; maybe TRBD1 (5 bases). V gave up 7 bases and J gave up 4 bases, with 16 bases separating them. The CDR3 has 14 amino acids. Germline V lookup: CDR1 LNHDA, CDR2 SQIVND (reference sequence).

V usage is TRBV2 and J usage is TRBJ2-3, with TRBD1 matching over 12 bases. The CDR3 extends over 16 amino acids. The germline V gene has CDR1 SNHLY and CDR2 FYNNEI. V shed 8 bases, J shed 2 bases, and the junction held 8 bases outside the gene matches. The CDR3, as DNA: TGTGCCAGCGGCCCCGGGACAGGGGGCCTCACAGATACGCAGTATTTT. Translating gives CASGPGTGGLTDTQYF.

The V and J genes are TRBV27 and TRBJ2-2; D is undetermined. Trimming removed 3 bases at V and 7 bases at J, with 6 bases between. The CDR3 covers 12 residues. The germline V gene has CDR1 MNHEY and CDR2 SMNVEV (reference sequence). CDR3 nucleotide sequence: TGTGCCAGCAGTTTTTCCGTCGGGGAGCTGTTTTTT. Its protein is CASSFSVGELFF.

V and J are TRBV14 and TRBJ1-2, with D uncertain. With 4 bases removed from V and 4 bases from J, the gap between germline ends came to 10 bases. Germline CDR1 is SGHDN and CDR2 is FVKESK. This CDR3 is 13 amino acids long. The CDR3 region is CASSPEASYGYTF. The CDR3 nucleotides are TGTGCCAGCAGCCCCGAGGCTTCCTATGGCTACACCTTC.

V usage is TRBV5-1 and J usage is TRBJ2-7, with 8 bases lining up with TRBD1. This CDR3 has 14 amino acids. Germline V CDR1 and CDR2: SGHRS, YFSETQ. With V trimmed by 0 bases and J by 4 bases, 3 bases remained unmatched. The CDR3 loop reads CASSLGTGGYEQYF. For the CDR3, the DNA is TGCGCCAGCAGCTTGGGAACAGGGGGGTACGAGCAGTACTTC.

The chain carries TRBV6-1 and TRBJ1-2; maybe TRBD1 (5 bases). V gave up 11 bases and J gave up 6 bases, with 19 bases separating them. This CDR3 region has 13 residues. In germline, CDR1 is MNHNS, CDR2 SASEGT. DNA for the CDR3: TGTGCCCTTGAGTACGCAGGGCGGAATGGCTACACCTTC. It codes for CALEYAGRNGYTF.

V is TRBV29-1 and J is TRBJ2-1; the D is unclear. Per the germline V gene, CDR1 is SQVTM and CDR2 is ANQGSEA. The CDR3 totals 14 residues. Trimming took off 6 bases at V and 0 bases at J, with 12 bases between the two ends. The CDR3 nucleotides are TGCAGCGTGCAGCGTTCCGGCTCCTACAATGAGCAGTTCTTC. Amino acids: CSVQRSGSYNEQFF.

CDR3 bases: TGTGCTAGTGGGCCGGGGAACACTGAAGCTTTCTTT. Protein sequence: CASGPGNTEAFF. The chain carries TRBV12-5 and TRBJ1-1; D is unclear. The CDR3 is 12 residues long. CDR1 LGHNT and CDR2 FRNRAP come from the germline V gene. V lost 6 bases and J lost 1, with 6 bases in between.

The chain couples TRBV2 to TRBJ1-1; no definite D call. Germline V CDR1 and CDR2: SNHLY, FYNNEI. V lost 2 bases and J 3 bases, leaving 7 bases between the germline ends. The CDR3 consists of 13 residues. In DNA, the CDR3 is TGTGCCAGCAGTGAAAGAGGTTACACTGAAGCTTTCTTT. This encodes CASSERGYTEAFF.

V and J are TRBV19 and TRBJ1-2; 7 bases agree with TRBD1. The germline V gene encodes CDR1 LNHDA and CDR2 SQIVND (reference sequence). J gave up 6 bases and V 0 bases, and 4 bases lay outside the gene matches. The CDR3 loop spans 14 amino acids. The CDR3 bases are TGTGCCAGTAGTATAGAGGGGACAGCTCATGGCTACACCTTC. This codes for CASSIEGTAHGYTF.

This clone was observed a single time. The chain couples TRBV10-3 to TRBJ1-4; 8 bases align to TRBD1. Germline V gene sequence: CDR1 ENHRY, CDR2 SYGVKD. The ends lost 2 bases at V and 7 bases at J; junction bases unmatched: 0. This CDR3 spans 13 amino acids. This chain's CDR3 is CAISEDRGEKLFF. In DNA form, the CDR3 reads TGTGCCATCAGTGAGGACAGGGGTGAAAAACTGTTTTTT.

The V and J genes are TRBV6-5 and TRBJ1-1; D is unresolved. This CDR3 is 13 amino acids long. With 5 bases removed from V and 3 bases from J, the gap between germline ends came to 10 bases. CDR1 and CDR2 (germline): MNHEY, SVGAGI. In DNA form, the CDR3 reads TGTGCCAGCAGTCGGCAGCAGGACACTGAAGCTTTCTTT. It specifies CASSRQQDTEAFF.